The subject of this entry is one T cell receptor (beta chain). In the original analysis: The authors estimated nucleated cell counts from reference gene primer amplification. Some clones are missing from TCRdb's copy, which holds only in-frame ones; the method was immunoSEQ multiplex PCR. The DNA was the basis for D and trimming; V, J and clone size are from that table. The data show tens of thousands of clones, with roughly 83% seen just once and around 10% held by the top ten. The data stem from a study of blood T cell repertoires in COVID-19. Study background: Samples of COVID-19 (acute and convalescent) were obtained from the United States, Italy and Spain. Nucleic acid was either cDNA or gDNA, and it came from T cells, B-cell-depleted T cells, or PBMCs.

Germline V CDR1 and CDR2: LGHDT, YNNKEL (reference sequence). V lost 3 bases to trimming and J lost 5 bases, with 10 bases between them. The CDR3 spans 13 residues. The chain carries TRBV3-1 (or the pseudogene TRBV3-2) and TRBJ1-1; D gene unclear. This clonotype originated in a human donor in a cohort sampled during active COVID-19. Sequencing used peripheral blood. Here the CDR3 DNA reads TGTGCCAGCAGCCAGGTGGTGGAGACTGAAGCTTTCTTT. Protein product: CASSQVVETEAFF.